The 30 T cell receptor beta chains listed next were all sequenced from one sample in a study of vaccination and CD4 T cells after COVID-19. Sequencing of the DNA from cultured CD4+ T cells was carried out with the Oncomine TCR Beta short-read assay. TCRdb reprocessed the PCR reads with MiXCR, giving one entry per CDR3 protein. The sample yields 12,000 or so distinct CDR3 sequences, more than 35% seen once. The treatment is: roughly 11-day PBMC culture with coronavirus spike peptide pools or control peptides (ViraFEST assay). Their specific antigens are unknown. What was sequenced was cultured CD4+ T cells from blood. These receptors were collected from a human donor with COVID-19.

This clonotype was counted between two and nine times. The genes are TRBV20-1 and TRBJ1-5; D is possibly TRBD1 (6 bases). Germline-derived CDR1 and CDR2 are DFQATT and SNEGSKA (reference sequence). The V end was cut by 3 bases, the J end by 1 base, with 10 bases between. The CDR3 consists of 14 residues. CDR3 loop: CSASSGASNQPQHF. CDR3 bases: TGCAGTGCTAGCTCGGGGGCAAGCAATCAGCCCCAGCATTTT.

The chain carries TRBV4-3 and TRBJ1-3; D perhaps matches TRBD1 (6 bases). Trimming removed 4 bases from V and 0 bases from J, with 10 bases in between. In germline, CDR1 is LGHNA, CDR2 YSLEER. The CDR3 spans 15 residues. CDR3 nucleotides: TGCGCCAGCAGCCCGGGGGGGCCCTCTGGAAACACCATATATTTT. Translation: CASSPGGPSGNTIYF.

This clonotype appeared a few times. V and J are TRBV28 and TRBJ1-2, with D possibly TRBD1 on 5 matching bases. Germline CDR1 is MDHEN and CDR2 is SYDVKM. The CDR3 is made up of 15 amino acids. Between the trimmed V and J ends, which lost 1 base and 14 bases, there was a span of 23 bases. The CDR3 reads CASSLLQGLQRRETF. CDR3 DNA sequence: TGTGCCAGCAGTTTATTGCAGGGACTCCAAAGAAGAGAAACCTTC.

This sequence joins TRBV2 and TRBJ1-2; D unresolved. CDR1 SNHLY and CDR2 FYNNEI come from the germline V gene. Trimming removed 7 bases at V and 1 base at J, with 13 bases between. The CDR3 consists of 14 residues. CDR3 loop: CASIVDKVNYGYTF. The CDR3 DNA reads TGTGCCAGCATCGTAGATAAGGTTAACTATGGCTACACCTTC.

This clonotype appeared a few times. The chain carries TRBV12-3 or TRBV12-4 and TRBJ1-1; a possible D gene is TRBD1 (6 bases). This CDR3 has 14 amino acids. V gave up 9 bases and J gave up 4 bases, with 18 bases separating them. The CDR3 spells CASSTSTGSTEAFF. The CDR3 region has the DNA TGTGCCAGTAGCACTTCGACAGGTTCCACTGAAGCTTTCTTT.

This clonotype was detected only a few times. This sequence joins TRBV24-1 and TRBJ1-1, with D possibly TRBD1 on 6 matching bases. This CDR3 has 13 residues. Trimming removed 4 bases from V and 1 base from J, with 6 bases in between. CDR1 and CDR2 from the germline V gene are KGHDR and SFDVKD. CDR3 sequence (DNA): TGTGCCACCAGTGACAGGGGGAACACTGAAGCTTTCTTT. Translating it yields CATSDRGNTEAFF.

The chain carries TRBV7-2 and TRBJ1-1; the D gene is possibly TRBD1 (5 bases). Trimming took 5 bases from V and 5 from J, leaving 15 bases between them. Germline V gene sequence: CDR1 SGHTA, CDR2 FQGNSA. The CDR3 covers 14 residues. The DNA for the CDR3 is TGTGCCAGCAGCCCTCCGGGGACTCGAACTGAAGCTTTCTTT. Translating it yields CASSPPGTRTEAFF. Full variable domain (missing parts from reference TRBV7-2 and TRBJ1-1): GAGVSQSPSNKVTEKGKDVELRCDPISGHTALYWYRQSLGQGLEFLIYFQGNSAPDKSGLPSDRFSAERTGGSVSTLTIQRTQQEDSAVYLCASSPPGTRTEAFFGQGTRLTVV.

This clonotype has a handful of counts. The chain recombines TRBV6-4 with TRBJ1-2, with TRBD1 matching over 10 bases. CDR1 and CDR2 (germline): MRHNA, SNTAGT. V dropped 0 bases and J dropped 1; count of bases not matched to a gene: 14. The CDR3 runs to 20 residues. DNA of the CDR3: TGTGCCAGCAGTGACTCGATACCCCCCAGACAGGGGGCCTTTAACTATGGCTACACCTTC. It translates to CASSDSIPPRQGAFNYGYTF.

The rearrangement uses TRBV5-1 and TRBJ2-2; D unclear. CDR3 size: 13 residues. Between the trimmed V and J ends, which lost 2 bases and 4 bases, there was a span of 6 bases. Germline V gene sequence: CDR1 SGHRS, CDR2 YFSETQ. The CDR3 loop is CASSFMSTGELFF. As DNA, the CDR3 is TGCGCCAGCAGCTTTATGAGCACCGGGGAGCTGTTTTTT.

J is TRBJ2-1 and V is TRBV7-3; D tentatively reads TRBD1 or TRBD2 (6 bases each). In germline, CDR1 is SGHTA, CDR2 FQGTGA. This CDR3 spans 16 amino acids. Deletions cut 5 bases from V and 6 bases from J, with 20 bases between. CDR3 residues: CASSAVGGIFSNEQFF. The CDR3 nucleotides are TGTGCCAGCAGCGCCGTGGGGGGCATCTTCTCCAATGAGCAGTTCTTC.

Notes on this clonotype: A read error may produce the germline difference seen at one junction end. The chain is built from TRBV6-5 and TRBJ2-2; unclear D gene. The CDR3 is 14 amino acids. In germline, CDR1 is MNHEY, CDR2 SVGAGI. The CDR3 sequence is CASSFTRNAGELFF. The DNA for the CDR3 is TGTGCCAGCAGTTTTACCAGGAACGCCGGGGAGCTGTTTTTT.

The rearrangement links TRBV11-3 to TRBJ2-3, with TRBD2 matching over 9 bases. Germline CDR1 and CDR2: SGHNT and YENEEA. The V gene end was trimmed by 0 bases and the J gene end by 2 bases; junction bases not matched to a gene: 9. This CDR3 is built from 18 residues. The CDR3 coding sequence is TGTGCCAGCAGCTTAGATCCCCTTAGCGGGGGAAACACAGATACGCAGTATTTT. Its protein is CASSLDPLSGGNTDTQYF. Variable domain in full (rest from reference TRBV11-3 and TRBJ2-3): EAGVVQSPRYKIIEKKQPVAFWCNPISGHNTLYWYLQNLGQGPELLIRYENEEAVDDSQLPKDRFSAERLKGVDSTLKIQPAELGDSAVYLCASSLDPLSGGNTDTQYFGPGTRLTVL.

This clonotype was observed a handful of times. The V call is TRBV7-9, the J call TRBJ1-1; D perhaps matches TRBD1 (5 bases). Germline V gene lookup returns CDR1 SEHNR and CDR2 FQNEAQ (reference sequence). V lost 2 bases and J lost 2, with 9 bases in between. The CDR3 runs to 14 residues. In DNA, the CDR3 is TGTGCCAGCAGCTTATATGGGGACAACACTGAAGCTTTCTTT. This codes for CASSLYGDNTEAFF.

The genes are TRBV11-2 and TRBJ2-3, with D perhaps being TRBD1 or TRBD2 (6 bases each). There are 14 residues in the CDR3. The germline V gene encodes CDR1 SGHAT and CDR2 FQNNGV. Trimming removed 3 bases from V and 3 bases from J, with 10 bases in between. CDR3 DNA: TGTGCCAGCAGCTTTGGGGGGCAAACAGATACGCAGTATTTT. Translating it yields CASSFGGQTDTQYF.

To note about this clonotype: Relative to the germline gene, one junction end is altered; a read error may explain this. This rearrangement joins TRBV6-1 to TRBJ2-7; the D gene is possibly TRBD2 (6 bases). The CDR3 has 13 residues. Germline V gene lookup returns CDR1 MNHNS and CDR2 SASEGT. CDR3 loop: CFTLRIGGYEQYF. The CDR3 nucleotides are TGCTTTACCCTAAGGATCGGAGGGTACGAGCAGTACTTC.

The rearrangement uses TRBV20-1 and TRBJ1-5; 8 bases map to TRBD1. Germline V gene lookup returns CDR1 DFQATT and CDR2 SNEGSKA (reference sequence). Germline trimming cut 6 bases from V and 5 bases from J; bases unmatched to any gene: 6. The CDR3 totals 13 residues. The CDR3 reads CSAAGQGDQPQHF. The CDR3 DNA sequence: TGCAGTGCCGCTGGACAGGGCGATCAGCCCCAGCATTTT.

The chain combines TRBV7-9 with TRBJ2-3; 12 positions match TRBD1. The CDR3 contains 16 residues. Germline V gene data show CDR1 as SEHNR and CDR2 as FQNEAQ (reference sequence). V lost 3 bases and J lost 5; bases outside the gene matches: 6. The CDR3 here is CASSLMGQGAGDTQYF. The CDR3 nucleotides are TGTGCCAGCAGCTTGATGGGACAGGGGGCCGGAGATACGCAGTATTTT.

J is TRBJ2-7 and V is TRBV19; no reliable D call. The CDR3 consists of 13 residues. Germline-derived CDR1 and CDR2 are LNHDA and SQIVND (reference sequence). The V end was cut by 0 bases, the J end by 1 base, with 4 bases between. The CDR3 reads CASSIERSYEQYF. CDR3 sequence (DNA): TGTGCCAGTAGTATAGAACGGTCCTACGAGCAGTACTTC.

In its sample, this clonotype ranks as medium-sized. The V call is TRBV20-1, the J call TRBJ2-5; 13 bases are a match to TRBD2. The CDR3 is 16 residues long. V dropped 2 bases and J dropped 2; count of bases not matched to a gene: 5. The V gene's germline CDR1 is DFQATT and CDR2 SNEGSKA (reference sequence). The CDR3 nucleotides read TGCAGTGCTAGACGGGGACTAGCGGGGAATCAAGAGACCCAGTACTTC. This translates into CSARRGLAGNQETQYF.

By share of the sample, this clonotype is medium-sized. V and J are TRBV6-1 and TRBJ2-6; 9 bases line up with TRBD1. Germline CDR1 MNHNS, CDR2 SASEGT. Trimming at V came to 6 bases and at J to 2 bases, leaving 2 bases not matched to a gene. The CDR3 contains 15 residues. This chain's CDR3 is CASSGTGTGANVLTF. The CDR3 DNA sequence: TGTGCCAGCAGCGGGACAGGGACTGGGGCCAACGTCCTGACTTTC.

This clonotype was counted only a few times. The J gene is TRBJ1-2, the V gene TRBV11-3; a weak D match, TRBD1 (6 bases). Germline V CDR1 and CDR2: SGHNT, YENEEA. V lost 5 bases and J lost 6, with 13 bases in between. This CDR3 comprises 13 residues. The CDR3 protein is CASSVGQMDGYTF. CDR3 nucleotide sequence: TGTGCCAGCAGCGTTGGACAGATGGATGGCTACACCTTC.

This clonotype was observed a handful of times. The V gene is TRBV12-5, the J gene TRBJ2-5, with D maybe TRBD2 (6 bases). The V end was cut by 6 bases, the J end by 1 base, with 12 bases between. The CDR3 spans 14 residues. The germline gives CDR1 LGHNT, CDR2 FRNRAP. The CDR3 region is CASGPGTPQETQYF. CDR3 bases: TGTGCTAGTGGCCCCGGGACTCCCCAAGAGACCCAGTACTTC.

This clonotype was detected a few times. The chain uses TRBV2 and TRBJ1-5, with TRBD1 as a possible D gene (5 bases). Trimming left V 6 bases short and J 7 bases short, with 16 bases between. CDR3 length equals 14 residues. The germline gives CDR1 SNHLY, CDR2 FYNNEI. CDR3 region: CASRVWSSGQPQHF. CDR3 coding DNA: TGTGCCAGCAGGGTATGGAGTTCAGGGCAGCCCCAGCATTTT.

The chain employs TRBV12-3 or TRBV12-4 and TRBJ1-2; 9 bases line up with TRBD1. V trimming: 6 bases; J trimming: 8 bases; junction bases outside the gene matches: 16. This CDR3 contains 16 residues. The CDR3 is CASSLDSRTGVRGYTF. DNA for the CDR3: TGTGCCAGCAGCCTAGATTCTCGGACAGGGGTTCGCGGCTACACCTTC.

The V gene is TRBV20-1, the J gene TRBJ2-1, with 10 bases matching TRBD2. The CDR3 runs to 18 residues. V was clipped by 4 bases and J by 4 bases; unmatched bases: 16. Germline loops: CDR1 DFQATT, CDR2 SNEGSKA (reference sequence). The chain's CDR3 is CSANQRQRGGLGYNEQFF. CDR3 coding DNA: TGCAGTGCTAACCAGCGGCAGCGGGGGGGCCTCGGGTACAATGAGCAGTTCTTC.

CDR3 protein: CASSLEGTGANEQFF. CDR3 nucleotide sequence: TGTGCCAGCAGCTTAGAAGGGACAGGGGCCAATGAGCAGTTCTTC. The chain employs TRBV7-9 and TRBJ2-1, with 10 bases lining up with TRBD1. The germline V gene encodes CDR1 SEHNR and CDR2 FQNEAQ (reference sequence). CDR3 size: 15 residues. The V segment lost 1 base and the J segment 6 bases; nucleotides outside the gene matches: 3. The full variable domain, rest sourced from reference TRBV7-9 and TRBJ2-1, is DTGVSQNPRHKITKRGQNVTFRCDPISEHNRLYWYRQTLGQGPEFLTYFQNEAQLEKSRLLSDRFSAERPKGSFSTLEIQRTEQGDSAMYLCASSLEGTGANEQFFGPGTRLTVL.

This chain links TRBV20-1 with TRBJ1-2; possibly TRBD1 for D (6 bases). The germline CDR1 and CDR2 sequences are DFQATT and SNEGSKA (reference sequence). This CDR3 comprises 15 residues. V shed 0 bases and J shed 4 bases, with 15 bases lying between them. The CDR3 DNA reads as TGCAGTGCTAGAGACCAGACGGGGGGCGGCTATGGCTACACCTTC. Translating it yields CSARDQTGGGYGYTF.

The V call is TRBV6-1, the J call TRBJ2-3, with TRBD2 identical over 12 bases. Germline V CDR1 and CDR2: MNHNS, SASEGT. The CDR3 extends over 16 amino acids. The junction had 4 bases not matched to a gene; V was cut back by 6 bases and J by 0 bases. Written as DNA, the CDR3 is TGTGCCAGCAGCATACTAGCGGGGGGTAGCACAGATACGCAGTATTTT. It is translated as CASSILAGGSTDTQYF.

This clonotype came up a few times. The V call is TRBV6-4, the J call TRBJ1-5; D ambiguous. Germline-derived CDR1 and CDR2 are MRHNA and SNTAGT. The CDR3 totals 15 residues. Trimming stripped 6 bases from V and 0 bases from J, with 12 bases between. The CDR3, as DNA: TGTGCCAGCAGCTCGACATCCATTAGCAATCAGCCCCAGCATTTT. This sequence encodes CASSSTSISNQPQHF.

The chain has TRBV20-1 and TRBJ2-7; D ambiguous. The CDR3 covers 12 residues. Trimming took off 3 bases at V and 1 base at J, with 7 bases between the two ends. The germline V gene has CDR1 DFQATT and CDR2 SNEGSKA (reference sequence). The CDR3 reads CSASPSSYEQYF. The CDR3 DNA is TGCAGTGCTAGTCCGTCGTCCTACGAGCAGTACTTC.